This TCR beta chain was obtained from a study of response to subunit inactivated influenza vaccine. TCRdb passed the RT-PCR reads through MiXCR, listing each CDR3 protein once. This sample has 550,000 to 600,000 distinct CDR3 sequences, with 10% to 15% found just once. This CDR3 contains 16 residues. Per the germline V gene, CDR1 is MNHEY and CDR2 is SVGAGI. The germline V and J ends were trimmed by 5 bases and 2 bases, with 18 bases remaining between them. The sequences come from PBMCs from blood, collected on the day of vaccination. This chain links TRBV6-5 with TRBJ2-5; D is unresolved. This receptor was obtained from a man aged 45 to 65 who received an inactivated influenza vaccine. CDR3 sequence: CASSNIPGVGQETQYF. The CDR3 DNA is TGTGCCAGCAGTAACATCCCAGGTGTGGGTCAAGAGACCCAGTACTTC.